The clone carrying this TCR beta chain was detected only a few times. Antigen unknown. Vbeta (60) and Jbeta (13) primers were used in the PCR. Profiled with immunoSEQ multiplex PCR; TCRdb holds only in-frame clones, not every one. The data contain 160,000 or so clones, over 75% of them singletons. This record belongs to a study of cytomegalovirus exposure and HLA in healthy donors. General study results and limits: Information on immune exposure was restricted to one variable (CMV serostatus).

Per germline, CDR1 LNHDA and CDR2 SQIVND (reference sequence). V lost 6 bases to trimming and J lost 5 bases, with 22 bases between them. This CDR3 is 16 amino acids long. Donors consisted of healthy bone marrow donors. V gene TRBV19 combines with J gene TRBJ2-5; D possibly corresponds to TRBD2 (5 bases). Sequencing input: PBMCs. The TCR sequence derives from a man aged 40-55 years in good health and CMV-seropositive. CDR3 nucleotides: TGTGCCAGTAGCAAGACGGTACCTGGGAGACGGGAGACCCAGTACTTC. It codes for CASSKTVPGRRETQYF.